This T cell receptor (beta chain) was observed in a study of CD8 T cells in Susac syndrome. The CDR3 length is 16 residues. The germline gives CDR1 SGHTA, CDR2 FQGNSA. V lost 1 base to trimming and J lost 11 bases; unmatched junction nucleotides: 14. Sequencing of TCR beta, carried out with a high-throughput approach, was applied to CD8+ and CD4+ T cells from the blood. TEMRA cells were enriched by FACS, and CD4+ and CD8+ T cells were negatively isolated. Reverse transcription of roughly 0.45 to 1 ug RNA was performed with random hexamers. It was immunoSEQ multiplex PCR that amplified TCR beta CDR3 across 54 Vbeta and 13 Jbeta. MiXCR was run by TCRdb on the immunoSEQ multiplex PCR reads, yielding one entry per CDR3 protein. The sample lists a few hundred thousand distinct CDR3 sequences; just over 90% were seen once.

The genes are TRBV7-2 and TRBJ2-3, with 8 bases aligning to TRBD2. The TCR was taken from a human donor with multiple sclerosis. The sequenced material came from CD4+ T cells from PBMCs. The CDR3 DNA reads as TGTGCCAGCAGCTTAGGGAGCGGGGGAGGGAGCAGAAAGCAGTATTTT. Encoded protein: CASSLGSGGGSRKQYF.